This T cell receptor (beta chain) stems from a study of blood T cell repertoires in COVID-19. Study-wide context: The United States, Italy and Spain provided the acute and convalescent COVID-19 samples. T cells, B-cell-depleted T cells, or PBMCs supplied cDNA or gDNA.

V lost 4 bases and J lost 6; bases outside the gene matches: 5. The CDR3 covers 14 residues. The germline V gene encodes CDR1 KGHDR and CDR2 SFDVKD. Under the authors' procedure: Estimation of nucleated cell counts was performed using reference gene primer amplification. Some clones are missing from TCRdb's copy, which holds only in-frame ones; the method was immunoSEQ multiplex PCR. V, J and clone size derive from that table, while D and trimming were established from the DNA sequence. The sample holds hundreds of thousands of clones, roughly four fifths seen once. The clonotype comes from an older woman with acute or convalescent COVID-19. The sequenced sample was peripheral blood. This chain connects TRBV24-1 to TRBJ1-2, with TRBD1 identical over 9 bases. CDR3 in DNA: TGTGCCACCAGTGACACTCGACAGGGGGATGGCTACACCTTC. Its protein is CATSDTRQGDGYTF.